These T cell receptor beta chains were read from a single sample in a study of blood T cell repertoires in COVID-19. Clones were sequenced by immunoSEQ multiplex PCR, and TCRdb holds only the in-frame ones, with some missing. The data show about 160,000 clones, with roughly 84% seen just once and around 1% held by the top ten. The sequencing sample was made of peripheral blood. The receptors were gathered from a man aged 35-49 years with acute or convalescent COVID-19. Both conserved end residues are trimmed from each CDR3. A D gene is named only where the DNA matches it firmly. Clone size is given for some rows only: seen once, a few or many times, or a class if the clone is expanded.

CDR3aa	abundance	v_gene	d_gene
ASSPLATQETQY	-	TRBV18	-
ASKRDSNFNQPQH	-	TRBV19	TRBD1
ASSVDRGRNTIY	-	TRBV2	TRBD1
ASSAEGQPQH	-	TRBV10-1	-
ATSDQGRGGFRPQY	-	TRBV24-1	TRBD2
ASSSQGGTGELF	-	TRBV5-4	-
ASSLGGTGSNEKLF	few	TRBV7-6	TRBD1
ASTGTGLYQETQY	-	TRBV27	TRBD1
ASSVDRGHGYT	-	TRBV9	TRBD1
ASSFGGLTAKNIQY	-	TRBV27	-
ATSRGLEPQH	-	TRBV15	-
ASSPHRDYEQY	-	TRBV18	-
ASTDRTGSDTQY	-	TRBV5-4	TRBD1
ASSFQGSEAF	-	TRBV7-2	-
ASSLTTSGYQETQY	once	TRBV28	-
ASSPQGSDTEAF	-	TRBV7-3	-
ASSPGTVSYEQY	-	TRBV6-5	TRBD1
ASSQGAMAEAF	-	TRBV12-3/TRBV12-4	TRBD1
ASSPRWGTDSYEQY	-	TRBV5-5	TRBD1
ASSQDDPTLEEQY	once	TRBV14	-
ASSYLQLAGEETQY	-	TRBV6-2/TRBV6-3	TRBD2
ASSALDEQY	-	TRBV18	-
ASSRLGEAF	-	TRBV14	-
ASSYEARDNSPLH	-	TRBV6-5	-
ASSQRTGEAF	-	TRBV6-5	TRBD1
ATGTAPSYEQY	-	TRBV12-3/TRBV12-4	TRBD1